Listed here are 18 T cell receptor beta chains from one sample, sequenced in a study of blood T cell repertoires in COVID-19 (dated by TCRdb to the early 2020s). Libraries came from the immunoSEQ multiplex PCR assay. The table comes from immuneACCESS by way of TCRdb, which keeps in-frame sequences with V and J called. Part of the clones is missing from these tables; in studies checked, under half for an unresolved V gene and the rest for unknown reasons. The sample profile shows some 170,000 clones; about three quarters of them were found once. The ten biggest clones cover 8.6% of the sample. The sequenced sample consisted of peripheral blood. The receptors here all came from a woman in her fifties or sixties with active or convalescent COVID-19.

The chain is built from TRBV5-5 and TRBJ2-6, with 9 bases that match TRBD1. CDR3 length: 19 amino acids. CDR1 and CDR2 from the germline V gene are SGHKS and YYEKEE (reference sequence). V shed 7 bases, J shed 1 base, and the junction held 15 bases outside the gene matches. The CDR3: CASRGTGFPGGSGANVLTF. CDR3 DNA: TGTGCCAGCCGGGGGACAGGGTTCCCCGGGGGATCTGGGGCCAACGTCCTGACTTTC.

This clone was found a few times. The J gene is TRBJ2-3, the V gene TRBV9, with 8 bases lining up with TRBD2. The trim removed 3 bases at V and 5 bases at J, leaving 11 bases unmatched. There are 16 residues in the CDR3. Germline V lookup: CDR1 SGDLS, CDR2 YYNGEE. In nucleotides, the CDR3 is TGTGCCAGCAGCGACAGAACGGGGGGGCGTGGAGATACGCAGTATTTT. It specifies CASSDRTGGRGDTQYF.

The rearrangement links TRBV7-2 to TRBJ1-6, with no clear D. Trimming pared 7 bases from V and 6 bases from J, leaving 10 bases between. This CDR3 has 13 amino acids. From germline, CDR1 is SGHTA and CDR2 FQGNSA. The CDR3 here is CASNTGGNSPLHF. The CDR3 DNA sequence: TGTGCCAGCAACACCGGAGGTAATTCACCCCTCCACTTT.

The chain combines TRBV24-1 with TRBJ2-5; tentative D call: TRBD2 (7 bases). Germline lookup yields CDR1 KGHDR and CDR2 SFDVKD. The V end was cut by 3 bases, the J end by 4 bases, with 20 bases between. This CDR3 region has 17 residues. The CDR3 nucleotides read TGTGCCACCAGTGATCCCTCCCCGGGGGGCTCCGGAGAGACCCAGTACTTC. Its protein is CATSDPSPGGSGETQYF.

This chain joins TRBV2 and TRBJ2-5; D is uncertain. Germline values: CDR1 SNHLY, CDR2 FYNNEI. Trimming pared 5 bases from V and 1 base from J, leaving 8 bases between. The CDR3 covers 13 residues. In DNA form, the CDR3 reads TGTGCCAGCAGTCCCCCTTTCCAAGAGACCCAGTACTTC. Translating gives CASSPPFQETQYF.

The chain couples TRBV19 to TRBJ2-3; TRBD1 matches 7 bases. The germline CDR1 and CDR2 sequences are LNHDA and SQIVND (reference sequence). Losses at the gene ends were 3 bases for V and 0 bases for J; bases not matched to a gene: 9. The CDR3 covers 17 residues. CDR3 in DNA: TGTGCCAGTAGTATGCTTCCCGACAGGGCTAGCACAGATACGCAGTATTTT. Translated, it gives CASSMLPDRASTDTQYF.

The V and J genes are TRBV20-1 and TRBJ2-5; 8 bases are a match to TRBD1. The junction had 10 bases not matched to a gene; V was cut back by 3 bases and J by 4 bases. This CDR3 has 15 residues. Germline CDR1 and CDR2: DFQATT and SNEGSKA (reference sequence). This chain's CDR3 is CSASPLDRGGETQYF. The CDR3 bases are TGCAGTGCTAGTCCCCTAGACAGGGGAGGAGAGACCCAGTACTTC.

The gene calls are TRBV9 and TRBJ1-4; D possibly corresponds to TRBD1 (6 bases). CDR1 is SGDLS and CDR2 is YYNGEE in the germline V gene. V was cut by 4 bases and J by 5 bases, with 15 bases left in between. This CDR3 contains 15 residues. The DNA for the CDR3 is TGTGCCAGCAGCCCGCAGGGGATTCGGAATGAAAAACTGTTTTTT. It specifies CASSPQGIRNEKLFF.

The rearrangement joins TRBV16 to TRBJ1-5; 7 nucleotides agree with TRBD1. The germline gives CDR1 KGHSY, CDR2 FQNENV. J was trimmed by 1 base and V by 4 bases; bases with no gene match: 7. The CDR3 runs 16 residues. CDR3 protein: CASSRETGLSNQPQHF. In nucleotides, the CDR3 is TGTGCCAGCAGCCGAGAGACAGGGTTAAGCAATCAGCCCCAGCATTTT.

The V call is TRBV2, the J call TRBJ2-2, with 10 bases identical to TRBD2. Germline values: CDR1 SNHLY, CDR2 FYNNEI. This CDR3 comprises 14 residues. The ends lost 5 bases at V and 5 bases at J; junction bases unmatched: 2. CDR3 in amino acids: CASSWGLATGELFF. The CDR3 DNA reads TGTGCCAGCAGTTGGGGACTAGCGACCGGGGAGCTGTTTTTT.

CDR3 region: CASSLSGAGRGTEAFF. The DNA of the CDR3 is TGTGCCAGCAGCTTATCCGGGGCAGGGCGGGGCACTGAAGCTTTCTTT. The chain joins TRBV11-2 to TRBJ1-1; perhaps TRBD1 as D (5 bases). The CDR3 consists of 16 residues. Germline CDR1 is SGHAT and CDR2 is FQNNGV. Trimming cost V 2 bases and J 4 bases, with 17 bases left between them.

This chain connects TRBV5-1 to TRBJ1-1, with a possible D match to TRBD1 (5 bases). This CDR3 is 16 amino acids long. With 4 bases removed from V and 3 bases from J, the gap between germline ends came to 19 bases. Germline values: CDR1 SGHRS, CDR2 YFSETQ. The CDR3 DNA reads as TGCGCCAGCAGCCCTTCGGGCAGGGCCCTGGACACTGAAGCTTTCTTT. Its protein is CASSPSGRALDTEAFF. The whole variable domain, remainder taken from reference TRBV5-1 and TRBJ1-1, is KAGVTQTPRYLIKTRGQQVTLSCSPISGHRSVSWYQQTPGQGLQFLFEYFSETQRNKGNFPGRFSGRQFSNSRSEMNVSTLELGDSALYLCASSPSGRALDTEAFFGQGTRLTVV.

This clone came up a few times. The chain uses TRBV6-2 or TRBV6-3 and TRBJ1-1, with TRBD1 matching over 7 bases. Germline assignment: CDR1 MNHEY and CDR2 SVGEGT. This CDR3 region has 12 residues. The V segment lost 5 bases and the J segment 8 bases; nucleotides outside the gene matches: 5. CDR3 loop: CASSNLDREAFF. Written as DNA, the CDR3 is TGTGCCAGCAGTAACTTGGACAGGGAAGCTTTCTTT.

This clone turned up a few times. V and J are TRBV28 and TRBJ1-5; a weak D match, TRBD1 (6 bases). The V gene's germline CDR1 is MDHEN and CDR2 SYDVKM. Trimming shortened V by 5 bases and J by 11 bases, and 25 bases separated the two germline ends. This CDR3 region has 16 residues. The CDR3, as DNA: TGTGCCAGCAGTATCTTTAGGCAGATGGACAGCGTAGCCCAGCATTTT. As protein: CASSIFRQMDSVAQHF.

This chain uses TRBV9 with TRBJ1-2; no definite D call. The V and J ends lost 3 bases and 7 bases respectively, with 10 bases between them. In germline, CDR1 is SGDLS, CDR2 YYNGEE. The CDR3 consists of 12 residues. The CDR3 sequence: CASSASSGGYTF. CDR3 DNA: TGTGCCAGCAGCGCCTCGTCCGGTGGCTACACCTTC.

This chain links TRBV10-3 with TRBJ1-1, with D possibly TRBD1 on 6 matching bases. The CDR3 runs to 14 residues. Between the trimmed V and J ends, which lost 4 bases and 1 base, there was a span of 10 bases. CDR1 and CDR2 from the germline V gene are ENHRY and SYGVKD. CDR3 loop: CAISGRDKNTEAFF. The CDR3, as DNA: TGTGCCATCAGTGGCCGGGACAAGAACACTGAAGCTTTCTTT.

CDR3 coding DNA: TGTGCCAGCAGCCCCGTCCGAATTGGTGCGGGGACAGGGTACCACGAGCAGTACTTC. Translation gives CASSPVRIGAGTGYHEQYF. The chain joins TRBV21-1 to TRBJ2-7; the table calls TRBD1, which could not be checked here. TRBV21-1 has pseudogene status. The CDR3 spans 19 residues.

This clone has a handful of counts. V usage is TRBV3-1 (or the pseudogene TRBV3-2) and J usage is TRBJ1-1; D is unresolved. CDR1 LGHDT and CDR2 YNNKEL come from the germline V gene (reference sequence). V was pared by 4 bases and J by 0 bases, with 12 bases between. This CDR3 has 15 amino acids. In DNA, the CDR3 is TGTGCCAGCAGCCGGGCGGGCACCATGAACACTGAAGCTTTCTTT. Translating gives CASSRAGTMNTEAFF.